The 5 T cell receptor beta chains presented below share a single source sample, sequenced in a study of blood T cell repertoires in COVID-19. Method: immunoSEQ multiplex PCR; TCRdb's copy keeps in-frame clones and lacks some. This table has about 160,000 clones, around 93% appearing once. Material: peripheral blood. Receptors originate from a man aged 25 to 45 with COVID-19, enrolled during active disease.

Here the CDR3 reads CASSIQGVSEQFF. The CDR3 bases are TGTGCCAGTAGTATACAGGGGGTGAGTGAGCAGTTCTTC. The chain combines TRBV19 with TRBJ2-1; 7 positions match TRBD1. V dropped 2 bases and J dropped 9; count of bases not matched to a gene: 4. CDR1 is LNHDA and CDR2 is SQIVND in the germline V gene (reference sequence). This CDR3 region has 13 residues. The full variable domain, its missing parts supplied by reference TRBV19 and TRBJ2-1, is DGGITQSPKYLFRKEGQNVTLSCEQNLNHDAMYWYRQDPGQGLRLIYYSQIVNDFQKGDIAEGYSVSREKKESFPLTVTSAQKNPTAFYLCASSIQGVSEQFFGPGTRLTVL.

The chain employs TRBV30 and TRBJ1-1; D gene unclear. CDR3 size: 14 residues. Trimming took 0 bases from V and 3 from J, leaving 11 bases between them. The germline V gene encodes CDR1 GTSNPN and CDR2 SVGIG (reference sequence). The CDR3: CAWSVREVYTEAFF. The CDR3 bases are TGTGCCTGGAGTGTACGGGAAGTGTACACTGAAGCTTTCTTT. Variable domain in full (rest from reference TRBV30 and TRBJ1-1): SQTIHQWPATLVQPVGSPLSLECTVEGTSNPNLYWYRQAAGRGLQLLFYSVGIGQISSEVPQNLSASRPQDRQFILSSKKLLLSDSGFYLCAWSVREVYTEAFFGQGTRLTVV.

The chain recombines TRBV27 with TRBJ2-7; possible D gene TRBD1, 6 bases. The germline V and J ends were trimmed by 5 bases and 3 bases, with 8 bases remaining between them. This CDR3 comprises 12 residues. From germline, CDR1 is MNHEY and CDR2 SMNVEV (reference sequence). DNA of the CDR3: TGTGCCAGCAGTGAACAGGGCTACGAGCAGTACTTC. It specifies CASSEQGYEQYF.

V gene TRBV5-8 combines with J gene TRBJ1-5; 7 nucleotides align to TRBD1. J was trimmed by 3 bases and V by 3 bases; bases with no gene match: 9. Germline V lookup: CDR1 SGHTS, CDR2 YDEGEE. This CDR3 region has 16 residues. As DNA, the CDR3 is TGTGCCAGCAGCTCAAGGACAGGCTCTTTCAATCAGCCCCAGCATTTT. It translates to CASSSRTGSFNQPQHF.

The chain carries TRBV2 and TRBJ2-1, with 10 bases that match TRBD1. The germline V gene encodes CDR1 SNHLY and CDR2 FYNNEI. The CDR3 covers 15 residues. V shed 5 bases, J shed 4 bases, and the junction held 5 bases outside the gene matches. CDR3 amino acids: CASSPTGGEYNEQFF. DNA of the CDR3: TGTGCCAGCAGTCCGACAGGGGGCGAATACAATGAGCAGTTCTTC.